Following are 19 T cell receptor beta chains from one sample sequenced in a study of Ad26.COV2.S vaccination and SARS-CoV-2 variants. This table comes from immunoSEQ multiplex PCR, and its TCRdb copy is limited to in-frame clones, with some not included. The sample has about 350,000 clones; roughly 90% are singletons. Treatment reported: roughly 18 received Ad26.COV2.S at low or high dose, single or two shots; roughly five received placebo; per-sample allocation not given. The samples were gathered on day 63 after the first injection of vaccine or placebo. The sequenced sample was peripheral blood, obtained in a trial of Ad26.COV2.S vaccine versus placebo. The receptors here all came from a person aged 18 to 65 who received the Ad26.COV2.S COVID-19 vaccine or a placebo.

The gene calls are TRBV7-9 and TRBJ1-5, with 8 bases aligning to TRBD1. The V gene end was trimmed by 1 base and the J gene end by 5 bases; junction bases not matched to a gene: 7. Germline lookup yields CDR1 SEHNR and CDR2 FQNEAQ (reference sequence). The CDR3 extends over 16 amino acids. The CDR3 region is CASSLGSGGWDQPQHF. CDR3 coding DNA: TGTGCCAGCAGCTTAGGGTCAGGGGGCTGGGATCAGCCCCAGCATTTT. The whole variable domain, remainder taken from reference TRBV7-9 and TRBJ1-5, is DTGVSQNPRHKITKRGQNVTFRCDPISEHNRLYWYRQTLGQGPEFLTYFQNEAQLEKSRLLSDRFSAERPKGSFSTLEIQRTEQGDSAMYLCASSLGSGGWDQPQHFGDGTRLSIL.

This clone showed up just once. This chain uses TRBV6-2 or TRBV6-3 with TRBJ1-5; the D gene is possibly TRBD1 (6 bases). The CDR3 has 15 amino acids. Germline lookup yields CDR1 MNHEY and CDR2 SVGEGT. The V end was cut by 1 base, the J end by 2 bases, with 9 bases between. The CDR3 spells CASSYWAGGNQPQHF. CDR3 DNA sequence: TGTGCCAGCAGTTACTGGGCAGGGGGCAATCAGCCCCAGCATTTT.

The gene calls are TRBV12-3 or TRBV12-4 and TRBJ1-1; D remains unclear. The CDR3 extends over 12 amino acids. Trimming removed 3 bases at V and 6 bases at J, with 8 bases between. The CDR3 spells CASSFGRAEAFF. In DNA, the CDR3 is TGTGCCAGCAGTTTTGGGAGGGCTGAAGCTTTCTTT.

In nucleotides, the CDR3 is TGTGCCACCAGTGATTTAGACGGAAAGGCAGATACGCAGTATTTT. It codes for CATSDLDGKADTQYF. This chain links TRBV24-1 with TRBJ2-3; D is unresolved. The V end was cut by 1 base, the J end by 4 bases, with 11 bases between. There are 15 residues in the CDR3. Germline V gene data show CDR1 as KGHDR and CDR2 as SFDVKD.

For this clone: A read error may produce the germline difference seen at one junction end. This CDR3 is CATPLRGNF. CDR3 DNA: TGTGCCACCCCGCTTCGGGGGAATTTT. This chain connects TRBV24-1 to TRBJ1-3; D perhaps matches TRBD1 (5 bases). This CDR3 comprises 9 residues. Germline V gives CDR1 KGHDR, CDR2 SFDVKD.

V is TRBV5-1 and J is TRBJ2-7; no clear D. Germline V CDR1 and CDR2: SGHRS, YFSETQ. V was pared by 1 base and J by 2 bases, with 10 bases between. The CDR3 is made up of 14 amino acids. CDR3: CASSLNRAPYEQYF. DNA for the CDR3: TGCGCCAGCAGCTTGAACCGGGCGCCCTACGAGCAGTACTTC.

The rearrangement joins TRBV18 to TRBJ1-2; D is uncertain. V was trimmed by 5 bases and J by 2 bases, leaving 24 bases between them. From germline, CDR1 is KGHSH and CDR2 LQKENI. This CDR3 comprises 18 residues. The CDR3 nucleotides are TGTGCCAGCTCAAGCCCGAAGGGAGGTCTCTTGGAAAACTATGGCTACACCTTC. This codes for CASSSPKGGLLENYGYTF.

This sequence joins TRBV14 and TRBJ2-2; D is undetermined. The length of the CDR3 is 18 residues. The V end was cut by 1 base, the J end by 1 base, with 16 bases between. CDR1 and CDR2 from the germline V gene are SGHDN and FVKESK. The CDR3 protein is CASSQGYQLGWNTGELFF. The CDR3 DNA reads as TGTGCCAGCAGCCAAGGATATCAACTGGGGTGGAACACCGGGGAGCTGTTTTTT. Supplemented by reference TRBV14 and TRBJ2-2, the full variable domain reads EAGVTQFPSHSVIEKGQTVTLRCDPISGHDNLYWYRRVMGKEIKFLLHFVKESKQDESGMPNNRFLAERTGGTYSTLKVQPAELEDSGVYFCASSQGYQLGWNTGELFFGEGSRLTVL.

V and J are TRBV19 and TRBJ1-4; 9 bases agree with TRBD1. V dropped 5 bases and J dropped 7; count of bases not matched to a gene: 5. CDR3 length: 14 amino acids. Germline V CDR1 and CDR2: LNHDA, SQIVND (reference sequence). The CDR3 reads CASSGTGNGEKLFF. The CDR3 coding sequence is TGTGCCAGTAGTGGGACAGGGAACGGTGAAAAACTGTTTTTT. Together with reference TRBV19 and TRBJ1-4, the CDR3 gives the full variable domain: DGGITQSPKYLFRKEGQNVTLSCEQNLNHDAMYWYRQDPGQGLRLIYYSQIVNDFQKGDIAEGYSVSREKKESFPLTVTSAQKNPTAFYLCASSGTGNGEKLFFGSGTQLSVL.

This clone was seen a handful of times. This sequence joins TRBV27 and TRBJ2-7; 10 bases match TRBD2. CDR3 size: 13 residues. The germline CDR1 and CDR2 sequences are MNHEY and SMNVEV (reference sequence). The V gene end was trimmed by 3 bases and the J gene end by 8 bases; junction bases not matched to a gene: 4. The CDR3 nucleotides are TGTGCCAGCAGTTTGCTAGCGGGAGTTCAGCAGTACTTC. Its translation: CASSLLAGVQQYF.

The chain carries TRBV29-1 and TRBJ2-3; 10 nucleotides agree with TRBD1. The germline V gene encodes CDR1 SQVTM and CDR2 ANQGSEA. Trimming cost V 0 bases and J 2 bases; bases outside gene matches: 5. CDR3 length equals 16 residues. The CDR3 coding sequence is TGCAGCGTTGAAGAACCGGGACAGGGGCCCACAGATACGCAGTATTTT. Protein sequence: CSVEEPGQGPTDTQYF.

This clone was seen only once. In DNA, the CDR3 is TGTGCCAGCAGCTTAGGTCTAGGGGTCGAACAGCCCCAGCATTTT. This encodes CASSLGLGVEQPQHF. The chain uses TRBV7-2 and TRBJ1-5; TRBD1 might be the D (5 bases). Germline CDR1 SGHTA, CDR2 FQGNSA. This CDR3 is 15 amino acids long. Trimming left V 1 base short and J 7 bases short, with 14 bases between.

This rearrangement joins TRBV5-4 to TRBJ1-2; a weak D match, TRBD1 (6 bases). Germline V CDR1 and CDR2: SGHNT, YYREEE (reference sequence). Trimming took 0 bases from V and 7 from J, leaving 13 bases between them. The length of the CDR3 is 14 residues. The CDR3 DNA reads as TGTGCCAGCAGCTTGGCCCAGGGGCTCGTTGGCTACACCTTC. Translating it yields CASSLAQGLVGYTF.

The genes are TRBV27 and TRBJ1-2, with 8 bases fitting TRBD1. J lost 4 bases, V lost 10 bases, and 2 bases had no gene match. Germline CDR1 and CDR2: MNHEY and SMNVEV (reference sequence). The CDR3 sequence is 11 residues long. The CDR3 DNA reads as TGTGCCACCGGACAGGGCTATGGCTACACCTTC. This sequence encodes CATGQGYGYTF.

The CDR3 is CASSIPGVTQYF. The CDR3 coding sequence is TGTGCCAGTAGTATACCGGGCGTTACGCAGTATTTT. This chain joins TRBV19 and TRBJ2-3; D gene uncertain. The germline V gene has CDR1 LNHDA and CDR2 SQIVND (reference sequence). Trimming stripped 2 bases from V and 8 bases from J, with 8 bases between. The CDR3 is 12 amino acids.

This clone was detected once. V gene TRBV9 combines with J gene TRBJ2-3; possibly TRBD1 for D (6 bases). The CDR3 spans 20 residues. Germline V gives CDR1 SGDLS, CDR2 YYNGEE. The ends were cut back, 3 bases at V and 0 bases at J, with 26 bases in the middle. CDR3 amino acids: CASSARVVGHRASSTDTQYF. The CDR3 DNA reads as TGTGCCAGCAGCGCCAGAGTGGTGGGACATCGGGCTAGCAGCACAGATACGCAGTATTTT. Looking up the rest from reference TRBV9 and TRBJ2-3 gives the full variable domain: DSGVTQTPKHLITATGQRVTLRCSPRSGDLSVYWYQQSLDQGLQFLIQYYNGEERAKGNILERFSAQQFPDLHSELNLSSLELGDSALYFCASSARVVGHRASSTDTQYFGPGTRLTVL.

The chain couples TRBV6-5 to TRBJ1-1; D call uncertain. This CDR3 contains 14 residues. Trimming pared 2 bases from V and 4 bases from J, leaving 11 bases between. CDR1 is MNHEY and CDR2 is SVGAGI in the germline V gene. For the CDR3, the DNA is TGTGCCAGCAGTTACAATCCGGGCGGCACTGAAGCTTTCTTT. This encodes CASSYNPGGTEAFF.

The chain couples TRBV10-3 to TRBJ2-5; the D is unclear. Germline V gene lookup returns CDR1 ENHRY and CDR2 SYGVKD. Deletions cut 11 bases from V and 4 bases from J, with 17 bases between. This CDR3 contains 13 residues. CDR3 amino acids: CALSISPGETQYF. The CDR3 DNA follows: TGTGCCTTGAGTATAAGCCCAGGAGAGACCCAGTACTTC.

This clone has only one observation. This chain connects TRBV4-1 to TRBJ1-6, with 7 bases identical to TRBD1. Per the germline V gene, CDR1 is MGHRA and CDR2 is YSYEKL. The CDR3 covers 14 residues. With V trimmed by 4 bases and J by 7 bases, 4 bases remained unmatched. The CDR3 bases are TGCGCCAGCAGCCTGGGACAGTCAAATTCACCCCTCCACTTT. This sequence encodes CASSLGQSNSPLHF.